The 5 T cell receptor beta chains in this list originate from one sample, sequenced in a study of regulatory T cells in long-lasting Graves disease. Through Arm-PCR of CDR3 regions and iRepertoire HTBI primers, TCR beta libraries were built. TCRdb re-called the multiplex PCR reads with MiXCR, one entry per CDR3 protein. The table includes roughly 700,000 distinct CDR3 sequences, 25% to 35% detected once. This sample's time point: persistent/refractory GD, antithyroid drugs over 5 years with positive TRAb. Construction of the TCR library relied on RNA isolated from PBMCs. Here the sequenced sample was peripheral blood mononuclear cells (PBMCs), taken when the disease was refractory, from a patient treated with antithyroid drugs. Receptors were obtained from a female donor with Graves disease.

The rearrangement uses TRBV27 and TRBJ2-3; the match to TRBD1 covers 10 bases. There are 15 residues in the CDR3. The V segment lost 5 bases and the J segment 6 bases; nucleotides outside the gene matches: 8. Germline CDR1 and CDR2: MNHEY and SMNVEV (reference sequence). DNA of the CDR3: TGTGCCAGCAGTGCCGACAGGGGGCTGTGGGATACGCAGTATTTT. Residues: CASSADRGLWDTQYF.

V usage is TRBV4-1 and J usage is TRBJ2-5, with 11 bases lining up with TRBD2. The CDR3 extends over 15 amino acids. Per the germline V gene, CDR1 is MGHRA and CDR2 is YSYEKL. V was clipped by 3 bases and J by 4 bases; unmatched bases: 4. CDR3 protein: CASSHGGLAGETQYF. CDR3 in DNA: TGCGCCAGCAGCCATGGCGGACTAGCGGGAGAGACCCAGTACTTC.

CDR3 bases: TGTGCCAGCAGTTCCGGGCCAGGTTCTCAGCCCCAGCATTTT. Translating it yields CASSSGPGSQPQHF. V is TRBV12-3 or TRBV12-4 and J is TRBJ1-5; D uncertain. This CDR3 has 14 residues. The V end lost 4 bases, the J end lost 6 bases, and 13 bases lay between the germline ends.

This clonotype showed up just a few times. V gene TRBV29-1 combines with J gene TRBJ1-2, with 7 positions matching TRBD1. With 7 bases clipped from V and 6 bases from J, the junction kept 8 bases outside the gene matches. The CDR3 runs to 12 residues. Germline-derived CDR1 and CDR2 are SQVTM and ANQGSEA. The CDR3 protein is CSGVTGEHGYTF. As DNA, the CDR3 is TGCAGCGGTGTAACAGGGGAACATGGCTACACCTTC.

The rearrangement links TRBV28 to TRBJ1-3, with D possibly matching TRBD1 (5 bases). The CDR3 length is 15 residues. The V end was cut by 10 bases, the J end by 0 bases, with 16 bases between. Per germline, CDR1 MDHEN and CDR2 SYDVKM. The CDR3 sequence: CATGGGKRSGNTIYF. The CDR3 DNA follows: TGTGCCACGGGCGGGGGTAAACGCTCTGGAAACACCATATATTTT.